A single sample gave rise to the 23 T cell receptor beta chains below, sequenced in a study of cytomegalovirus exposure and HLA in healthy donors. The PCR had 60 Vbeta and 13 Jbeta primers. TCRdb's table, derived via immunoSEQ multiplex PCR, lists solely in-frame clones and lacks some. The sample contains about 110,000 clones, 82% of which appear only once. Sample: PBMCs. Every receptor here comes from a man aged 50-60 years in good health and CMV-seronegative.

The genes are TRBV5-1 and TRBJ1-5; a possible D gene is TRBD1 (6 bases). Germline lookup yields CDR1 SGHRS and CDR2 YFSETQ. The CDR3 spans 14 residues. V lost 4 bases and J lost 4, with 12 bases in between. The CDR3 nucleotides are TGCGCCAGCAGCACGGGGGGGCAGAATCAGCCCCAGCATTTT. Translation: CASSTGGQNQPQHF.

The chain joins TRBV7-6 to TRBJ1-4, with D unclear. The CDR3 is 17 amino acids. Trimming pared 7 bases from V and 4 bases from J, leaving 22 bases between. Germline V CDR1 and CDR2: SGHVS, FNYEAQ. CDR3 in DNA: TGTGCCAGCACCCCGGGAAGGGCCAAGGACCTTAATGAAAAACTGTTTTTT. Protein sequence: CASTPGRAKDLNEKLFF.

This chain links TRBV5-1 with TRBJ2-1; possibly TRBD1 for D (6 bases). V lost 0 bases and J 2 bases, leaving 12 bases between the germline ends. CDR1 and CDR2 (germline): SGHRS, YFSETQ. The length of the CDR3 is 16 residues. CDR3: CASSLDLTGTYNEQFF. The CDR3 region has the DNA TGCGCCAGCAGCTTGGACCTGACAGGAACCTACAATGAGCAGTTCTTC.

The chain combines TRBV7-2 with TRBJ2-5; 8 nucleotides line up with TRBD2. The CDR3 is made up of 15 amino acids. Germline V CDR1 and CDR2: SGHTA, FQGNSA. J gave up 3 bases and V 5 bases, and 8 bases lay outside the gene matches. CDR3 sequence (DNA): TGTGCCAGCAGCACATGGGAACTAGCGGAAGAGACCCAGTACTTC. It specifies CASSTWELAEETQYF. Full variable domain (remainder filled in from reference TRBV7-2 and TRBJ2-5): GAGVSQSPSNKVTEKGKDVELRCDPISGHTALYWYRQSLGQGLEFLIYFQGNSAPDKSGLPSDRFSAERTGGSVSTLTIQRTQQEDSAVYLCASSTWELAEETQYFGPGTRLLVL.

The chain links TRBV2 to TRBJ1-2; no firm D call. The CDR3 is 12 amino acids. CDR1 is SNHLY, CDR2 FYNNEI, per germline. V was pared by 0 bases and J by 7 bases, with 6 bases between. The chain's CDR3 is CASSEARGGYTF. The DNA for the CDR3 is TGTGCCAGCAGTGAAGCGCGAGGTGGCTACACCTTC. Supplemented by reference TRBV2 and TRBJ1-2, the full variable domain reads EPEVTQTPSHQVTQMGQEVILRCVPISNHLYFYWYRQILGQKVEFLVSFYNNEISEKSEIFDDQFSVERPDGSNFTLKIRSTKLEDSAMYFCASSEARGGYTFGSGTRLTVV.

The chain employs TRBV6-6 and TRBJ1-4, with a weak D call TRBD1 (6 bases). Germline V lookup: CDR1 MNHNY, CDR2 SVGAGI (reference sequence). The V and J ends lost 2 bases and 7 bases respectively, with 11 bases between them. The CDR3 has 14 amino acids. CDR3 region: CASSYDRRSEKLFF. The CDR3 DNA reads TGTGCCAGCAGTTACGACAGGAGGAGTGAAAAACTGTTTTTT.

This rearrangement joins TRBV4-1 to TRBJ2-2; the match to TRBD2 covers 11 bases. Per germline, CDR1 MGHRA and CDR2 YSYEKL. This CDR3 is built from 19 residues. Trimming took 1 base from V and 4 from J; bases not matched to a gene: 11. In DNA, the CDR3 is TGCGCCAGCAGCCAAGGAAGGTGGGCTAGCGGGGGGAGCACCGGGGAGCTGTTTTTT. This codes for CASSQGRWASGGSTGELFF.

The chain joins TRBV4-1 to TRBJ2-3, with 8 bases identical to TRBD1. The CDR3 contains 17 residues. Germline loops: CDR1 MGHRA, CDR2 YSYEKL. Unmatched junction bases numbered 9, after V lost 1 base and J lost 3 bases. The CDR3 region is CASSQGPGRGLTDTQYF. CDR3 sequence (DNA): TGCGCCAGCAGCCAAGGTCCCGGCAGGGGGCTTACAGATACGCAGTATTTT.

The chain uses TRBV9 and TRBJ2-3; 13 bases match TRBD2. J gave up 3 bases and V 3 bases, and 7 bases lay outside the gene matches. This CDR3 spans 17 amino acids. The germline gives CDR1 SGDLS, CDR2 YYNGEE. The CDR3: CASSGGALAGGTDTQYF. CDR3 nucleotide sequence: TGTGCCAGCAGCGGTGGGGCACTAGCGGGGGGGACAGATACGCAGTATTTT.

V gene TRBV6-6 combines with J gene TRBJ1-2; 7 positions match TRBD1. The germline V gene has CDR1 MNHNY and CDR2 SVGAGI (reference sequence). The J segment lost 4 bases and the V segment lost 0 bases, leaving 8 bases of the junction unmatched. This CDR3 is 16 amino acids long. The CDR3 loop reads CASSYSGQPTGYGYTF. The CDR3 region has the DNA TGTGCCAGCAGTTACTCGGGACAGCCCACGGGCTATGGCTACACCTTC.

This chain uses TRBV7-2 with TRBJ1-1; unclear D gene. From germline, CDR1 is SGHTA and CDR2 FQGNSA. Deletions cut 3 bases from V and 5 bases from J, with 10 bases between. The CDR3 totals 13 residues. The CDR3 sequence: CASSLTRTTEAFF. For the CDR3, the DNA is TGTGCCAGCAGCTTGACCCGGACTACTGAAGCTTTCTTT.

This clone was picked up a small number of times. This chain uses TRBV15 with TRBJ2-3; a weak D match, TRBD2 (7 bases). This CDR3 comprises 16 residues. Trimming removed 1 base at V and 3 bases at J, with 14 bases between. Germline lookup yields CDR1 LNHNV and CDR2 YYDKDF (reference sequence). The CDR3 reads CATSRVQGTKTDTQYF. For the CDR3, the DNA is TGTGCCACCAGCAGAGTCCAGGGGACTAAAACAGATACGCAGTATTTT. Using reference TRBV15 and TRBJ2-3 for the parts outside the CDR3, the full variable domain is DAMVIQNPRYQVTQFGKPVTLSCSQTLNHNVMYWYQQKSSQAPKLLFHYYDKDFNNEADTPDNFQSRRPNTSFCFLDIRSPGLGDTAMYLCATSRVQGTKTDTQYFGPGTRLTVL.

This sequence joins TRBV6-5 and TRBJ2-3; possible D gene TRBD2, 6 bases. This CDR3 comprises 16 residues. Trimming pared 2 bases from V and 6 bases from J, leaving 18 bases between. Germline assignment: CDR1 MNHEY and CDR2 SVGAGI. CDR3 DNA: TGTGCCAGCAGTTACGGGGGACTTAGTAGTGGGGATACGCAGTATTTT. Translation: CASSYGGLSSGDTQYF.

The V gene is TRBV11-2, the J gene TRBJ2-7, with 8 bases lining up with TRBD1. The trim removed 3 bases at V and 0 bases at J, leaving 4 bases unmatched. Germline V gene lookup returns CDR1 SGHAT and CDR2 FQNNGV. The CDR3 is made up of 15 amino acids. CDR3 coding DNA: TGTGCCAGCAGCTTTGGACAGGGTCCCTCCTACGAGCAGTACTTC. This codes for CASSFGQGPSYEQYF.

The chain carries TRBV19 and TRBJ1-5; 8 positions agree with TRBD1. The CDR3 consists of 16 residues. J lost 4 bases, V lost 8 bases, and 13 bases had no gene match. Germline CDR1 LNHDA, CDR2 SQIVND (reference sequence). The CDR3 DNA follows: TGTGCCAGTCAGACAGGGGCCAACGTTTGGAATCAGCCCCAGCATTTT. Translating it yields CASQTGANVWNQPQHF.

The chain carries TRBV7-9 and TRBJ2-7; D might be TRBD1 (5 bases). This CDR3 contains 13 residues. Trimming stripped 3 bases from V and 2 bases from J, with 8 bases between. Per germline, CDR1 SEHNR and CDR2 FQNEAQ (reference sequence). DNA of the CDR3: TGTGCCAGCAGCTTTCAGGGTCCCTACGAGCAGTACTTC. It yields the protein CASSFQGPYEQYF. Full variable domain (rest looked up from reference TRBV7-9 and TRBJ2-7): DTGVSQNPRHKITKRGQNVTFRCDPISEHNRLYWYRQTLGQGPEFLTYFQNEAQLEKSRLLSDRFSAERPKGSFSTLEIQRTEQGDSAMYLCASSFQGPYEQYFGPGTRLTVT.

The chain carries TRBV4-1 and TRBJ1-4, with a tentative D call TRBD1 (5 bases). Germline V gives CDR1 MGHRA, CDR2 YSYEKL. The V gene lost 0 bases and the J gene lost 0 bases, with 8 bases spanning the gap. The CDR3 runs 16 residues. Here the CDR3 reads CASSQERGATNEKLFF. The CDR3 nucleotides read TGCGCCAGCAGCCAAGAACGGGGGGCAACTAATGAAAAACTGTTTTTT.

The V gene is TRBV19, the J gene TRBJ2-1, with 8 bases that match TRBD1. The ends lost 3 bases at V and 2 bases at J; junction bases unmatched: 6. Germline values: CDR1 LNHDA, CDR2 SQIVND (reference sequence). The CDR3 is 16 amino acids. In nucleotides, the CDR3 is TGTGCCAGTAGTATCCGACAGGGGTCGGCCTACAATGAGCAGTTCTTC. Residues: CASSIRQGSAYNEQFF.

V and J are TRBV4-1 and TRBJ2-3; D is perhaps TRBD2 (6 bases). The CDR3 extends over 17 amino acids. Trimming took off 5 bases at V and 2 bases at J, with 20 bases between the two ends. Germline CDR1 reads MGHRA; CDR2 reads YSYEKL. The CDR3 reads CASSDRRLGGSTDTQYF. CDR3 DNA: TGCGCCAGCAGCGACCGTCGTCTCGGGGGTTCCACAGATACGCAGTATTTT.

This clone was detected once. The rearrangement links TRBV7-2 to TRBJ2-3; perhaps TRBD1 as D (6 bases). Germline values: CDR1 SGHTA, CDR2 FQGNSA. The CDR3 totals 14 residues. V gave up 3 bases and J gave up 2 bases, with 9 bases separating them. The CDR3 here is CASSFTGPTDTQYF. The CDR3 DNA follows: TGTGCCAGCAGCTTCACAGGGCCCACAGATACGCAGTATTTT.

This clone turned up a few times. The chain combines TRBV5-1 with TRBJ1-4; 7 bases align to TRBD1. This CDR3 has 16 residues. Germline lookup yields CDR1 SGHRS and CDR2 YFSETQ. The V gene end was trimmed by 4 bases and the J gene end by 6 bases; junction bases not matched to a gene: 12. DNA of the CDR3: TGCGCCAGCAGCCCCGATAGACAGGGCGAGGATGAAAAACTGTTTTTT. Protein sequence: CASSPDRQGEDEKLFF.

The chain combines TRBV11-3 with TRBJ2-3; 12 nucleotides agree with TRBD2. J gave up 1 base and V 2 bases, and 4 bases lay outside the gene matches. CDR3 length equals 17 residues. Germline CDR1 and CDR2: SGHNT and YENEEA. Here the CDR3 DNA reads TGTGCCAGCAGCTTAACGAGACTAGCGGGGGGCACAGATACGCAGTATTTT. Residues: CASSLTRLAGGTDTQYF.

CDR3: CAIRREGTDTQYF. The CDR3 coding sequence is TGTGCCATCAGGAGGGAGGGGACAGATACGCAGTATTTT. This chain links TRBV10-3 with TRBJ2-3, with 7 bases aligning to TRBD2. With 6 bases clipped from V and 3 bases from J, the junction kept 3 bases outside the gene matches. The CDR3 loop spans 13 amino acids. Germline-derived CDR1 and CDR2 are ENHRY and SYGVKD.